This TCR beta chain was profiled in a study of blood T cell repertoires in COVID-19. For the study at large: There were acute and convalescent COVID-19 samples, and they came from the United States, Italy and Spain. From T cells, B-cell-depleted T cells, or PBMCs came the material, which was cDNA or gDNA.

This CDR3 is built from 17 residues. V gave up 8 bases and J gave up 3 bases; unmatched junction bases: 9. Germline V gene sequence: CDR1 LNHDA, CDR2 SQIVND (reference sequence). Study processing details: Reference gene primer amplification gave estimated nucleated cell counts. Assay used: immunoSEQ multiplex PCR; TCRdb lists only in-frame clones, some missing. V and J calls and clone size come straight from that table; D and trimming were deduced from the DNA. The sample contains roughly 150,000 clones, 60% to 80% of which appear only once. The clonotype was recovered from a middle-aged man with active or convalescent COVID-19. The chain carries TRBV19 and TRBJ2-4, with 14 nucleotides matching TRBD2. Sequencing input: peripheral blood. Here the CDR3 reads CASGEGLAGAVKNIQYF. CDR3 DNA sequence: TGTGCCAGTGGAGAGGGACTAGCGGGAGCAGTCAAAAACATTCAGTACTTC.